This T cell receptor beta chain was obtained from a study of blood T cell repertoires in COVID-19. The protocol was immunoSEQ multiplex PCR, while the TCRdb copy is restricted to in-frame clones and leaves out a portion. The sample holds about 240,000 clones, over 80% seen once. The V end lost 7 bases, the J end lost 5 bases, and 14 bases lay between the germline ends. Germline V gene lookup returns CDR1 LNHDA and CDR2 SQIVND (reference sequence). There are 13 residues in the CDR3. The TCR was taken from a woman younger than 45 with acute COVID-19. Sequenced input: PBMCs or T cells enriched from blood (not recorded which). The V call is TRBV19, the J call TRBJ2-5, with a tentative D call TRBD1 (5 bases). The CDR3 nucleotides are TGTGCCAGTAAAGAGGACACCGCGGAGACCCAGTACTTC. It encodes CASKEDTAETQYF. The complete variable domain, with remaining parts taken from reference TRBV19 and TRBJ2-5, reads DGGITQSPKYLFRKEGQNVTLSCEQNLNHDAMYWYRQDPGQGLRLIYYSQIVNDFQKGDIAEGYSVSREKKESFPLTVTSAQKNPTAFYLCASKEDTAETQYFGPGTRLLVL.